This T cell receptor beta chain was retrieved from a study of cytomegalovirus exposure and HLA in healthy donors. Study overall: The Caucasian-associated ancestry cluster held around 81% of around 380 genotyped donors.

As for this clone: Its antigen remains unidentified.

Amplification used 60 Vbeta primers and 13 Jbeta primers. Sequenced by immunoSEQ multiplex PCR; TCRdb stores in-frame clones only, minus some. Of about 270,000 clones detected, about 66% appear once; the ten largest clones hold 2% to 2.5%. Trimming stripped 3 bases from V and 0 bases from J, with 15 bases between. Germline CDR1 is SQVTM and CDR2 is ANQGSEA. This CDR3 is 17 amino acids long. Overall study findings and caveats: A later analysis showed TCR association rates differing by HLA locus, peaking at DRB1 and lowest at HLA-C.

The chain carries TRBV29-1 and TRBJ2-6, with D possibly TRBD1 on 5 matching bases. The receptor was derived from a female donor in good health and CMV-seronegative. The specimen sequenced was PBMCs. CDR3 sequence (DNA): TGCAGCGTTGAGGGGCGTGGAACAAGCTCTGGGGCCAACGTCCTGACTTTC. Translating gives CSVEGRGTSSGANVLTF.